This T cell receptor beta chain is from a study of blood T cell repertoires in COVID-19. Study-level background: The origin of the acute and convalescent COVID-19 samples was the United States, Italy and Spain. Nucleic acid was either cDNA or gDNA, and it came from T cells, B-cell-depleted T cells, or PBMCs.

CDR1 and CDR2 (germline): KGHSH, LQKENI. The CDR3 is 13 amino acids. V was trimmed by 3 bases and J by 3 bases, leaving 8 bases between them. In the original analysis: Scientists estimated how many nucleated cells there were by amplifying reference gene primers. TCRdb keeps only in-frame clones here, not all; method: immunoSEQ multiplex PCR. V, J and clone size are taken as reported in that table, and D and trimming were inferred from the DNA itself. The table includes more than 150,000 clones, around four fifths detected once. The receptor was derived from a woman aged 80 or over with active or convalescent COVID-19. Sequenced: peripheral blood. J is TRBJ2-5 and V is TRBV18, with D tentatively TRBD2 (5 bases). The CDR3 region is CASSPGSEETQYF. As DNA, the CDR3 is TGTGCCAGCTCACCGGGTAGCGAAGAGACCCAGTACTTC.